This entry concerns a single T cell receptor (beta chain). Its specificity is not known. The data stem from a study of T cell responses to AZD1222 COVID-19 vaccine. Findings and caveats of the study: In a largely white British group with more females than males, clonal diversity was possibly underestimated. Nearly half of spike-specific TCRs reportedly target unmutated variant regions. It was only five to seven AZD1222 recipients who were seropositive at baseline.

Assay: immunoSEQ multiplex PCR; the TCRdb copy retains only in-frame clones and omits some. Of 150,000 to 180,000 clones listed, around 89% were seen once; the top ten hold less than 3.5%. V shed 6 bases and J shed 4 bases, with 10 bases lying between them. The CDR3 sequence is 14 residues long. Per the germline V gene, CDR1 is SNHLY and CDR2 is FYNNEI. This chain uses TRBV2 with TRBJ2-6; the D is unclear. This receptor was identified in an adult in good health. Material: peripheral blood, obtained on day 0 of AZD1222 vaccination. As DNA, the CDR3 is TGTGCCAGCAGGACGAACGGCGGGGCCAACGTCCTGACTTTC. Its translation: CASRTNGGANVLTF.